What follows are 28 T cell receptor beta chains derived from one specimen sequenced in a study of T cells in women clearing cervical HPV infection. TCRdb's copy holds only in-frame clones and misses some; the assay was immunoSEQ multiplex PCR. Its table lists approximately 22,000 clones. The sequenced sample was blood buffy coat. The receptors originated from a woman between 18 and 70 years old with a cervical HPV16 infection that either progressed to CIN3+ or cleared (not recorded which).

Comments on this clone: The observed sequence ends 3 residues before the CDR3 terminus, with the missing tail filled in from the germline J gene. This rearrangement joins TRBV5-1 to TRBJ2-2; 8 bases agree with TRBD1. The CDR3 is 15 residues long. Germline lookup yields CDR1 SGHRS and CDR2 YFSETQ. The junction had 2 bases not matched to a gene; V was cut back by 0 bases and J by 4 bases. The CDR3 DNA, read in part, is TGCGCCAGCAGCTTGGGACAGGGGATCACCGGGGAG. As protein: CASSLGQGITGE. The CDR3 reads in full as CASSLGQGITGELFF.

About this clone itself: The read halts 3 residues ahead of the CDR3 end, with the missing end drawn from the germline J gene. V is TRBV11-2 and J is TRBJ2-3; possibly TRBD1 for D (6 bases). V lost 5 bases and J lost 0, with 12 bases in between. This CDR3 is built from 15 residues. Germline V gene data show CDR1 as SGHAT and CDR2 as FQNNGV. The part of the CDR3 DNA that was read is TGTGCCAGCAGCCTCGGACAGAGGAGCACAGATACG. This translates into CASSLGQRSTDT. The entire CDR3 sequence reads CASSLGQRSTDTQYF.

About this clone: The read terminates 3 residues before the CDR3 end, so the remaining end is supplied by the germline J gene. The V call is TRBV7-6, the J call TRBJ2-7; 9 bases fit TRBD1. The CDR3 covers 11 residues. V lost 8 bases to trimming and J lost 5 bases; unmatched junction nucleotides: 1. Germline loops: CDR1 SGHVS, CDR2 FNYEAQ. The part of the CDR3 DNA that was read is TGTGCCAGCGGGACAGGGAACGAG. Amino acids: CASGTGNE. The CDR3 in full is CASGTGNEQYF.

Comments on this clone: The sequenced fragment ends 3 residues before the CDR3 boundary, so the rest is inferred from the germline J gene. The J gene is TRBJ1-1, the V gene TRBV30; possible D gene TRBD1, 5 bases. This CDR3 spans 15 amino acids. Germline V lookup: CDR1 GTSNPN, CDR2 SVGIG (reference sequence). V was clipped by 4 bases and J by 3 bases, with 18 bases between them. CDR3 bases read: TGTGCCTGGACAGGGCGGGGAAGGCGAGACACTGAA. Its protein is CAWTGRGRRDTE. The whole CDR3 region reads CAWTGRGRRDTEAFF.

The sequenced CDR3 bases are TGTGCCAGCAGCTTTAGCGGGGGACGTGAACAAAACATT. Translating it yields CASSFSGGREQNI. The full CDR3 protein is CASSFSGGREQNIQYF. This sequence joins TRBV5-4 and TRBJ2-4; 9 nucleotides match TRBD2. Read sequence stops 3 residues before the CDR3 end, and the germline J gene provides the missing end. Germline-derived CDR1 and CDR2 are SGHNT and YYREEE (reference sequence). The CDR3 is 16 residues long. Trimming at V came to 2 bases and at J to 5 bases, leaving 8 bases not matched to a gene.

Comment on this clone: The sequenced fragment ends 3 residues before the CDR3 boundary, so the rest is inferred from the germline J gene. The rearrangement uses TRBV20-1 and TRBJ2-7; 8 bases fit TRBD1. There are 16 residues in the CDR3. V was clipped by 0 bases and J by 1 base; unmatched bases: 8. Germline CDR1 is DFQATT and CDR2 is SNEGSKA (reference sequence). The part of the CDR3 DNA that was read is TGCAGTGCTAGAGATCAACAGGGGGTAGTATCCTACGAG. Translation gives CSARDQQGVVSYE. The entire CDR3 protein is CSARDQQGVVSYEQYF.

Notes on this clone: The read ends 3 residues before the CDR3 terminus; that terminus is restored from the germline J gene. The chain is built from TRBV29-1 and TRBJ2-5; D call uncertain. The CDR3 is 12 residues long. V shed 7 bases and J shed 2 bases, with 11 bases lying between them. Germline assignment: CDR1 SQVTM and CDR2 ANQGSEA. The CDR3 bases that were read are TGCAGCGCTAGACGGCTACAAGAGACC. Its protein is CSARRLQET. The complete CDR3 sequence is CSARRLQETQYF.

CDR3 residues: CSAPDRGATNEKLFF. Incomplete CDR3 DNA: TGCAGTGCTCCGGACAGGGGTGCAACTAATGAAAAA. This chain joins TRBV20-1 and TRBJ1-4; TRBD1 aligns across 9 bases. From the germline J gene comes the end of the CDR3, since the read stops 3 residues before it. V shed 5 bases and J 0 bases; nucleotides not matched to a gene: 4. CDR3 length: 15 amino acids. Germline V CDR1 and CDR2: DFQATT, SNEGSKA (reference sequence).

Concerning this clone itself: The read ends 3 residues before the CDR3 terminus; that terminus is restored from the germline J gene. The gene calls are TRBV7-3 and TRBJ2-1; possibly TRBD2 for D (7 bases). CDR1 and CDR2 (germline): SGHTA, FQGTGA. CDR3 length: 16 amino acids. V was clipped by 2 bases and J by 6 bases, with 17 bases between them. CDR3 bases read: TGTGCCAGCAGCTTAGTTGGGGCGGGGGCTCTCAATGAG. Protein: CASSLVGAGALNE. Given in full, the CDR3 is CASSLVGAGALNEQFF. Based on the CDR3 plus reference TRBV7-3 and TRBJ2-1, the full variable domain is GAGVSQTPSNKVTEKGKYVELRCDPISGHTALYWYRQSLGQGPEFLIYFQGTGAADDSGLPNDRFFAVRPEGSVSTLKIQRTERGDSAVYLCASSLVGAGALNEQFFGPGTRLTVL.

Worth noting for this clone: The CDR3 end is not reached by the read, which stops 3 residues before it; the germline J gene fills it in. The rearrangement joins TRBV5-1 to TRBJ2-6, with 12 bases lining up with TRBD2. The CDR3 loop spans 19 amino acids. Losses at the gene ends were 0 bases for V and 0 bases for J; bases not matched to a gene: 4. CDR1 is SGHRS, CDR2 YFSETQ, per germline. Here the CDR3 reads CASSLAGTSGYSGANVLTF. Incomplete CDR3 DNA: TGCGCCAGCAGCTTGGCCGGGACTAGCGGGTACTCTGGGGCCAACGTC.

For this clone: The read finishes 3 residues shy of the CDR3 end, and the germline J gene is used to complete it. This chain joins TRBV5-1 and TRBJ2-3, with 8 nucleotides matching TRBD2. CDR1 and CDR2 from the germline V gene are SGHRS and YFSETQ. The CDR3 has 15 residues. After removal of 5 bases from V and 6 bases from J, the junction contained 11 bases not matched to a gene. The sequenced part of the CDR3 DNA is TGCGCCAGCAGGATGGGAGCGGGGGAGGCGGATACG. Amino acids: CASRMGAGEADT. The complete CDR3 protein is CASRMGAGEADTQYF.

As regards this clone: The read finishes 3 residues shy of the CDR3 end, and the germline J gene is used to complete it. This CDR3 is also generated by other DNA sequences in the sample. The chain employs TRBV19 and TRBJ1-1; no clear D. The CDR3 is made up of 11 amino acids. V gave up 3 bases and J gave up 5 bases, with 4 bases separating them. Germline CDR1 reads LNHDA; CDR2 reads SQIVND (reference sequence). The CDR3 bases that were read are TGTGCCAGTAGTATTTATACTGAA. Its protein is CASSIYTE. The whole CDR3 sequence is CASSIYTEAFF.

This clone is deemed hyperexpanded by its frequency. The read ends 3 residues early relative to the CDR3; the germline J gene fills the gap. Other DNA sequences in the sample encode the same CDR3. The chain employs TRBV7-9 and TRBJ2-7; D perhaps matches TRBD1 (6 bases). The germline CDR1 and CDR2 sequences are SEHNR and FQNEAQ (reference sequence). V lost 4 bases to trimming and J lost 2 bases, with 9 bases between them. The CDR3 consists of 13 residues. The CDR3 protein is CASSWGQAYEQYF. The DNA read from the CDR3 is TGTGCCAGCAGCTGGGGACAAGCCTACGAG.

CDR3 DNA, as far as it was read: TGTGCTAGTGCTCCCGCCGGGGGATTACACTACGAG. As protein: CASAPAGGLHYE. The entire CDR3 reads CASAPAGGLHYEQYF. The V and J genes are TRBV12-5 and TRBJ2-7; maybe TRBD2 (6 bases). Read data end 3 residues before the CDR3 end; the end is taken from the germline J gene. The germline V gene encodes CDR1 LGHNT and CDR2 FRNRAP. This CDR3 region has 15 residues. V was clipped by 7 bases and J by 3 bases, with 19 bases between them.

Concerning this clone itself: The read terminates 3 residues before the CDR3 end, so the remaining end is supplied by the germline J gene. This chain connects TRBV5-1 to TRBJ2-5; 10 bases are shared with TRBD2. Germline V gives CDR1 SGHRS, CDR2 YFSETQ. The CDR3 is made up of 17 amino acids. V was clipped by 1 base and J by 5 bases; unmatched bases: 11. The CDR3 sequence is CASSLSGGLAGAETQYF. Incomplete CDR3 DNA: TGCGCCAGCAGCTTGTCTGGTGGGCTAGCGGGAGCGGAGACC.

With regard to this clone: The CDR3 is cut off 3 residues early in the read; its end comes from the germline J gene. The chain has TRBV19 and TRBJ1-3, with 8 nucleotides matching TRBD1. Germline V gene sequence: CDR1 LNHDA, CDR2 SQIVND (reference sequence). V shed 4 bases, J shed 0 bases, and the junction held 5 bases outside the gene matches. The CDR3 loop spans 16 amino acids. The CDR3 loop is CASSSPGQGSGNTIYF. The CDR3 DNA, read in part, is TGTGCCAGTAGTAGCCCCGGACAGGGCTCTGGAAACACC. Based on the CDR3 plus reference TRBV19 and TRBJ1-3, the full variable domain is DGGITQSPKYLFRKEGQNVTLSCEQNLNHDAMYWYRQDPGQGLRLIYYSQIVNDFQKGDIAEGYSVSREKKESFPLTVTSAQKNPTAFYLCASSSPGQGSGNTIYFGEGSWLTVV.

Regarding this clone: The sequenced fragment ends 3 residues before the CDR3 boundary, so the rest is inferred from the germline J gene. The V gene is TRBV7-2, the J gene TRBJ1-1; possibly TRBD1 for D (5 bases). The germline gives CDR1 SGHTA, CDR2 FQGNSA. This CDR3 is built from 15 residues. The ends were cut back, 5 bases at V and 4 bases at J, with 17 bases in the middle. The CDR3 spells CASSPGAIASTEAFF. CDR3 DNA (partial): TGTGCCAGCAGCCCTGGGGCCATTGCATCCACTGAA.

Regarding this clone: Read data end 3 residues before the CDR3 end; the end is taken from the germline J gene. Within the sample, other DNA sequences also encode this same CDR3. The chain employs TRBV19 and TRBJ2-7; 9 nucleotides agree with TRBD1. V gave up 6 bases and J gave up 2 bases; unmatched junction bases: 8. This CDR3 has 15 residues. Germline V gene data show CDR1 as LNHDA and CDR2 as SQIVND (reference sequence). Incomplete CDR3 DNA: TGTGCCAGTAGGCCCACAGGGGGCAAAACCTACGAG. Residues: CASRPTGGKTYE. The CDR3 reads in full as CASRPTGGKTYEQYF.

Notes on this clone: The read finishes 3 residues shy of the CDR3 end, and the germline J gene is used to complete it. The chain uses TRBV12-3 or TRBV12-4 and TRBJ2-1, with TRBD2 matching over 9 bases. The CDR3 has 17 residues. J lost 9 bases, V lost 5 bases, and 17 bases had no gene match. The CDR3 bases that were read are TGTGCCAGCAGTGAACTTAGCGGGAGCTTTGGTAGTAGTGAG. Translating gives CASSELSGSFGSSE. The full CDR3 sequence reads CASSELSGSFGSSEQFF.

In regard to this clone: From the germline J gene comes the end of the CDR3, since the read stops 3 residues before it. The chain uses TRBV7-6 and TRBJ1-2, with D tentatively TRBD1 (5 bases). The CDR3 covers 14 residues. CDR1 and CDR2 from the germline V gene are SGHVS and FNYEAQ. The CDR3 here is CASSSAGVGSDYTF. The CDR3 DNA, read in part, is TGTGCCAGCAGCTCCGCGGGGGTAGGTAGTGAC.

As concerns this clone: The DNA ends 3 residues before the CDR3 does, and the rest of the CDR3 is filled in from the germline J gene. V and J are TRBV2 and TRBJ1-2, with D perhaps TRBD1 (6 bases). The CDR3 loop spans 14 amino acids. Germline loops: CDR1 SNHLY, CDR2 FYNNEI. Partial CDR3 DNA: TGTGCCAGCAGTCCGGAAGGCAGGGGAGGCGGC. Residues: CASSPEGRGGG. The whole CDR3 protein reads CASSPEGRGGGYTF.

CDR3 DNA (partial): TGTGCCAGTCGGACTAGCGGGGGATTTCCGAACACCGGGGAG. Encoded protein: CASRTSGGFPNTGE. The whole CDR3 region reads CASRTSGGFPNTGELFF. The chain recombines TRBV6-2 or TRBV6-3 with TRBJ2-2, with 13 bases aligning to TRBD2. The sequenced fragment ends 3 residues before the CDR3 boundary, so the rest is inferred from the germline J gene. CDR1 MNHEY and CDR2 SVGEGT come from the germline V gene. This CDR3 comprises 17 residues. Trimming removed 9 bases from V and 0 bases from J; junction bases left unmatched: 7.

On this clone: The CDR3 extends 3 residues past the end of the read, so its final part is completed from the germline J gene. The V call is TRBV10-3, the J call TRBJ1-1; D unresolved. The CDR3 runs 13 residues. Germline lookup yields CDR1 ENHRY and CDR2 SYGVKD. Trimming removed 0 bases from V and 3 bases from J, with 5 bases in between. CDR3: CAISESRDTEAFF. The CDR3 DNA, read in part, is TGTGCCATCAGTGAGTCCCGGGACACTGAA.

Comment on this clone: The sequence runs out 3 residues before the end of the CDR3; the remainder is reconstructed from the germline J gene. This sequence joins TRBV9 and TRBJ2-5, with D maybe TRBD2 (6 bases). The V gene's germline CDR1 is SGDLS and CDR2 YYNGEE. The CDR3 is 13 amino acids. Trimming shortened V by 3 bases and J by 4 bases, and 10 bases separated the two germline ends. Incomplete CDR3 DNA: TGTGCCAGCAGCGGTGCGGGATTAGAGACC. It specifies CASSGAGLET. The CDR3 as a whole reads CASSGAGLETQYF.

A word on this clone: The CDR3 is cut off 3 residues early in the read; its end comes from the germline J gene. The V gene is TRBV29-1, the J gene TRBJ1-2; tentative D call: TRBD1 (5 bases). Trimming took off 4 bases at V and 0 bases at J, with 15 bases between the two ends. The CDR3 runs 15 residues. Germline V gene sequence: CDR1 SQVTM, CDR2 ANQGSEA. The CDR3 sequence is CSVVQGLTANYGYTF. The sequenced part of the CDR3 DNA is TGCAGCGTTGTGCAGGGCCTTACCGCTAACTATGGC.

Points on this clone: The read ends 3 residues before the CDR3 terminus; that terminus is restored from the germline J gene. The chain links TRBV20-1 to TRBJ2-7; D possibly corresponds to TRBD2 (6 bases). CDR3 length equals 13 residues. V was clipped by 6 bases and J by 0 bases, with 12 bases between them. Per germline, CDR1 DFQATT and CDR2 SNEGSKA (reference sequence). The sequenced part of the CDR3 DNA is TGCAGTGCCGGGACTTCCTACTCCTACGAG. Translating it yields CSAGTSYSYE. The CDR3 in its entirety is CSAGTSYSYEQYF.

Incomplete CDR3 DNA: TGTGCCAGCAGTCCGGACAGGGCCAGGACC. Translating it yields CASSPDRART. The entire CDR3 reads CASSPDRARTQYF. This chain links TRBV2 with TRBJ2-5, with 8 bases that match TRBD1. The missing CDR3 end, 3 residues past where the read stops, is filled in from the germline J gene. The length of the CDR3 is 13 residues. Germline V gene sequence: CDR1 SNHLY, CDR2 FYNNEI. V lost 5 bases to trimming and J lost 7 bases; unmatched junction nucleotides: 6. The complete variable domain, with remaining parts taken from reference TRBV2 and TRBJ2-5, reads EPEVTQTPSHQVTQMGQEVILRCVPISNHLYFYWYRQILGQKVEFLVSFYNNEISEKSEIFDDQFSVERPDGSNFTLKIRSTKLEDSAMYFCASSPDRARTQYFGPGTRLLVL.

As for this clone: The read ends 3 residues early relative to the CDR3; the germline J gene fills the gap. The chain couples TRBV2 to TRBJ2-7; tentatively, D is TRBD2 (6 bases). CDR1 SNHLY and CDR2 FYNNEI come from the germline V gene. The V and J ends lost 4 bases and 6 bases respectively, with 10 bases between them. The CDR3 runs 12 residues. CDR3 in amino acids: CASSGGTSEQYF. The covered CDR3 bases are TGTGCCAGCAGTGGAGGGACTTCCGAG. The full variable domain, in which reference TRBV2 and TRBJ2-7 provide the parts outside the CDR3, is EPEVTQTPSHQVTQMGQEVILRCVPISNHLYFYWYRQILGQKVEFLVSFYNNEISEKSEIFDDQFSVERPDGSNFTLKIRSTKLEDSAMYFCASSGGTSEQYFGPGTRLTVT.